The T cell receptor (beta chain) described here comes from a study of shared clonotypes between healthy human individuals. Regarding the study as a whole: Among four donors, 4.5% to 5.5% of naive CD4 clonotypes were found in common. Naive subsets generally exceeded memory subsets in estimated richness.

As for this clone: The antigen is unknown.

CDR1 and CDR2 (germline): KGHSH, LQKENI. The length of the CDR3 is 14 residues. V trimming: 3 bases; J trimming: 4 bases; junction bases outside the gene matches: 4. Method: immunoSEQ multiplex PCR; TCRdb's copy keeps in-frame clones and lacks some. The data show millions of clones, 85% to 95% seen once. The sequence was collected from a man younger than 30 in good health. The chain links TRBV18 to TRBJ2-7, with 9 bases fitting TRBD1. Material: naive CD4+ T cells sorted from blood. The subset here: CD45RA+ positively selected. The CDR3 is CASSPGTGKYEQYF. The CDR3 nucleotides read TGTGCCAGCTCACCTGGGACAGGGAAATACGAGCAGTACTTC.